The rows below give T cell receptor beta chains drawn from one sample of a study of shared clonotypes between healthy human individuals. Sequencing was performed with immunoSEQ multiplex PCR; in TCRdb, only in-frame clones are kept and a portion is missing. The sample contains over 2 million clones, just under 95% of which appear only once. The source material was naive CD4+ T cells from PBMCs. The source of these receptors is a man between 18 and 35 years old in good health. Some clones in this sample may be carry-over from other donors' samples. CDR3s include the opening cysteine and the closing phenylalanine or tryptophan. A D gene is named only where the DNA matches it firmly. A row's size may be missing; if present it is once, few, many or a size class.

D gene,V gene,clone size,J gene,CDR3 protein,CDR3 DNA
.,TRBV28,.,TRBJ1-2,CASSPAGRNYGYTF,TGTGCCAGCAGTCCCGCCGGGAGGAACTATGGCTACACCTTC
.,TRBV5-6,.,TRBJ2-7,CASSLRLGYPLPSGEQYF,TGTGCCAGCAGCTTGAGGTTGGGCTACCCCTTACCCTCGGGGGAGCAGTACTTC
TRBD2,TRBV5-1,.,TRBJ2-1,CASSQGTSGPHGEQFF,TGCGCCAGCAGCCAAGGGACTAGCGGGCCCCACGGTGAGCAGTTCTTC
TRBD1,TRBV7-2,.,TRBJ2-5,CASSYDREETQYF,TGTGCCAGCAGCTATGACAGGGAAGAGACCCAGTACTTC
TRBD2,TRBV14,.,TRBJ2-1,CASSQDGGTIYNEQFF,TGTGCCAGCAGCCAAGACGGCGGGACTATCTACAATGAGCAGTTCTTC
TRBD2,TRBV4-3,.,TRBJ2-7,CASSQDWLAGVHEQYF,TGCGCCAGCAGCCAAGATTGGCTAGCGGGAGTTCACGAGCAGTACTTC
.,TRBV6-5,.,TRBJ2-5,CASSYGSTGVMREQYF,TGTGCCAGCAGTTACGGTTCGACAGGGGTAATGCGGGAGCAGTACTTC
TRBD1,TRBV7-2,.,TRBJ1-1,CASSLVRGDEAFF,TGTGCCAGCAGCTTAGTCAGGGGGGATGAAGCTTTCTTT
TRBD1,TRBV18,.,TRBJ1-4,CASSPTGGTEKLFF,TGTGCCAGCTCACCTACAGGGGGGACTGAAAAACTGTTTTTT
TRBD2,TRBV11-2,.,TRBJ2-1,CASSLAGGRNEQFF,TGTGCCAGCAGCTTAGCGGGAGGGCGGAATGAGCAGTTCTTC
TRBD1,TRBV5-4,.,TRBJ1-3,CASSPGQVSGNTIYF,TGTGCCAGCAGCCCTGGACAGGTTTCTGGAAACACCATATATTTT
.,TRBV5-4,.,TRBJ2-7,CASSFRGRIDEQYF,TGTGCCAGCAGCTTCAGGGGTAGAATCGACGAGCAGTACTTC
.,TRBV2,.,TRBJ1-1,CASSEWGNTEAFF,TGTGCCAGCAGTGAATGGGGGAACACTGAAGCTTTCTTT
.,TRBV19,.,TRBJ2-2,CASRPPSRTGELFF,TGTGCCAGTAGGCCCCCCTCGAGGACCGGGGAGCTGTTTTTT
TRBD2,TRBV7-6,.,TRBJ2-3,CASRATSGFTDTQYF,TGTGCCAGCAGAGCGACTAGCGGTTTCACAGATACGCAGTATTTT
TRBD1,TRBV11-1,.,TRBJ1-2,CASSLNPGQGIYGYTF,TGTGCCAGCAGCCTAAATCCGGGACAGGGGATCTATGGCTACACCTTC
.,TRBV5-4,.,TRBJ2-7,CASSLASVTYEQYF,TGTGCCAGCAGCTTGGCTTCTGTTACCTACGAGCAGTACTTC
.,TRBV28,once,TRBJ1-1,CASSLGGRGTEAFF,TGTGCCAGCAGTTTAGGGGGCCGAGGGACTGAAGCTTTCTTT
.,TRBV21-1,.,TRBJ1-3,CASTTGNTIYF,TGTGCCAGCACCACTGGAAACACCATATATTTT
.,TRBV5-8,.,TRBJ1-4,CASSWGSPGEKLFF,TGTGCCAGCAGCTGGGGGTCTCCGGGTGAAAAACTGTTTTTT
TRBD2,TRBV6-6,.,TRBJ2-1,CASRRDLAGGYNEQFF,TGTGCCAGCAGACGCGATCTAGCGGGAGGGTACAATGAGCAGTTCTTC
.,TRBV4-3,.,TRBJ2-7,CASSLGDSTGEQYF,TGCGCCAGCAGCCTGGGTGACTCGACAGGTGAGCAGTACTTC
.,TRBV28,.,TRBJ2-3,CASSHSGAGTDTQYF,TGTGCCAGCAGTCATAGTGGGGCAGGCACAGATACGCAGTATTTT
TRBD2,TRBV12-5,once,TRBJ2-2,CASGLVRLAGEVPNTGELFF,TGTGCTAGTGGTTTGGTACGACTAGCGGGAGAAGTCCCGAACACCGGGGAGCTGTTTTTT
.,TRBV28,.,TRBJ2-7,CASSQAEQYF,TGTGCCAGCAGTCAAGCAGAGCAGTACTTC